This TCR beta chain was recovered during a study of blood T cell repertoires in COVID-19. At the level of the study: COVID-19 samples, acute and convalescent, were from the United States, Italy and Spain. Sources were T cells, B-cell-depleted T cells, or PBMCs; the material itself was cDNA or gDNA.

TCRdb's copy holds only in-frame clones and misses some; the assay was immunoSEQ multiplex PCR. The sample records around 700,000 clones, 70% to 90% being singletons. CDR3 size: 17 residues. Trimming removed 0 bases from V and 8 bases from J, with 23 bases in between. The germline CDR1 and CDR2 sequences are GTSNPN and SVGIG (reference sequence). Sequenced: peripheral blood. The V gene is TRBV30, the J gene TRBJ2-1, with D perhaps TRBD1 (5 bases). This TCR derives from a woman aged 18-29 years with acute or convalescent COVID-19. CDR3 nucleotide sequence: TGTGCCTGGAGTGTACGGAGTGGGGCGTGGATGGGATATGAGCAGTTCTTC. Translating gives CAWSVRSGAWMGYEQFF.